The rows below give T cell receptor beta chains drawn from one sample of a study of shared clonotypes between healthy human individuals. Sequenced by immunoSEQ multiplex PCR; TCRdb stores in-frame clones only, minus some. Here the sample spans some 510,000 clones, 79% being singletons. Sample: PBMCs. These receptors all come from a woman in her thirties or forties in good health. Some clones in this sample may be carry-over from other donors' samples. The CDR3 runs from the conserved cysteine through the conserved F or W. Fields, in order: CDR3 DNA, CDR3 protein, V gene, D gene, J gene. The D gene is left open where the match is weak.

cdr3_nt: TGTGCCAGCAGGGACAGGGGAGAAAAACTGTTTTTT; cdr3_aa: CASRDRGEKLFF; v_call: TRBV2; d_call: TRBD1; j_call: TRBJ1-4
cdr3_nt: TGTGCCAGCAGCCGTGCGGCTAGCGGGAGCGCCCTCCTCTACGAGCAGTACTTC; cdr3_aa: CASSRAASGSALLYEQYF; v_call: TRBV5-4; d_call: TRBD2; j_call: TRBJ2-7
cdr3_nt: TGCGCCAGCAGCTTGGGACAGCCCATGTCCTCTGGAAACACCATATATTTT; cdr3_aa: CASSLGQPMSSGNTIYF; v_call: TRBV5-1; d_call: -; j_call: TRBJ1-3
cdr3_nt: TGTGCCAGCAGCTTGACGGACCCCTCCTACGAGCAGTACTTC; cdr3_aa: CASSLTDPSYEQYF; v_call: TRBV7-9; d_call: -; j_call: TRBJ2-7
cdr3_nt: TGTGCCTGGTCAGGGGTTTTAGCTGGAAACACCATATATTTT; cdr3_aa: CAWSGVLAGNTIYF; v_call: TRBV30; d_call: -; j_call: TRBJ1-3
cdr3_nt: TGTGCCATCAGGAGGGACAGGGCGGAGGAGCAGTACTTC; cdr3_aa: CAIRRDRAEEQYF; v_call: TRBV10-3; d_call: TRBD1; j_call: TRBJ2-7
cdr3_nt: TGTGCCAGTAGTCCGGGACAGGGGCCCTACGAGCAGTACTTC; cdr3_aa: CASSPGQGPYEQYF; v_call: TRBV19; d_call: TRBD1; j_call: TRBJ2-7
cdr3_nt: TGTGCCAGCAGTGAATGGCTAGGCCTAAGCTCCTACGAGCAGTACTTC; cdr3_aa: CASSEWLGLSSYEQYF; v_call: TRBV6-1; d_call: -; j_call: TRBJ2-7
cdr3_nt: TGTGCCAGCAGCTTACACCCAACGCCCGTTAATACGCAGTATTTT; cdr3_aa: CASSLHPTPVNTQYF; v_call: TRBV7-8; d_call: -; j_call: TRBJ2-3
cdr3_nt: TGTGCCAGCAGCGTAGCGCCTAGCGGTGACTACGAGCAGTACTTC; cdr3_aa: CASSVAPSGDYEQYF; v_call: TRBV9; d_call: TRBD2; j_call: TRBJ2-7